The 24 T cell receptor beta chains below were found in one sample sequenced in a study of Ad26.COV2.S vaccination and SARS-CoV-2 variants. The treatment: over 15 received Ad26.COV2.S at low or high dose, single or two shots; a few received placebo; per-sample allocation not given. On day 63 after the first injection, vaccine and placebo recipients gave samples. The protocol was immunoSEQ multiplex PCR, while the TCRdb copy is restricted to in-frame clones and leaves out a portion. The sample includes hundreds of thousands of clones, approximately 81% seen only once; the top ten take 3% to 4%. The material sequenced was peripheral blood, taken in a trial of Ad26.COV2.S vaccine versus placebo. The receptor source for this set is a person between 18 and 65 years old who received the Ad26.COV2.S COVID-19 vaccine or a placebo.

This clone has a handful of counts. The gene calls are TRBV19 and TRBJ2-7; 10 bases line up with TRBD2. The trim removed 2 bases at V and 2 bases at J, leaving 0 bases unmatched. The CDR3 loop spans 14 amino acids. CDR1 is LNHDA, CDR2 SQIVND, per germline (reference sequence). The CDR3 here is CASSILAGAYEQYF. The CDR3 DNA sequence: TGTGCCAGTAGTATACTAGCGGGGGCCTACGAGCAGTACTTC.

CDR3 residues: CASSLPNTGELFF. CDR3 in DNA: TGCGCCAGCAGCCTACCCAACACCGGGGAGCTGTTTTTT. The J gene is TRBJ2-2, the V gene TRBV4-1; D gene uncertain. With 4 bases removed from V and 2 bases from J, the gap between germline ends came to 5 bases. CDR3 size: 13 residues. Germline V gene data show CDR1 as MGHRA and CDR2 as YSYEKL.

The chain combines TRBV7-2 with TRBJ2-5, with 9 bases matching TRBD1. The CDR3 consists of 15 residues. V shed 5 bases and J 5 bases; nucleotides not matched to a gene: 9. Germline V gene data show CDR1 as SGHTA and CDR2 as FQGNSA. CDR3 sequence reads: CASSPRTGETETQYF. DNA for the CDR3: TGTGCCAGCAGCCCGAGGACAGGGGAAACGGAGACCCAGTACTTC.

V is TRBV3-1 (or the pseudogene TRBV3-2) and J is TRBJ2-1; D is ambiguous. The CDR3 runs to 12 residues. Trimming removed 3 bases from V and 10 bases from J, with 10 bases in between. Germline CDR1 and CDR2: LGHDT and YNNKEL (reference sequence). For the CDR3, the DNA is TGTGCCAGCAGCCAGACCCCCAAGGAGCAGTTCTTC. Its protein product is CASSQTPKEQFF.

V usage is TRBV5-1 and J usage is TRBJ2-1, with a weak D call TRBD1 (6 bases). This CDR3 has 14 residues. In germline, CDR1 is SGHRS, CDR2 YFSETQ. The ends were cut back, 7 bases at V and 0 bases at J, with 11 bases in the middle. CDR3 sequence (DNA): TGCGCCAGCTACGACAGGAGCTCCTACAATGAGCAGTTCTTC. Amino acids: CASYDRSSYNEQFF.

The chain employs TRBV5-1 and TRBJ2-4; 9 positions agree with TRBD1. CDR1 and CDR2 from the germline V gene are SGHRS and YFSETQ. V lost 2 bases to trimming and J lost 0 bases; unmatched junction nucleotides: 9. This CDR3 spans 18 amino acids. The CDR3 bases are TGCGCCAGCAGCTTACCCGACAGGGGGTCTTTAGCCAAAAACATTCAGTACTTC. Amino acid sequence: CASSLPDRGSLAKNIQYF. The full variable domain, completed using reference TRBV5-1 and TRBJ2-4, is KAGVTQTPRYLIKTRGQQVTLSCSPISGHRSVSWYQQTPGQGLQFLFEYFSETQRNKGNFPGRFSGRQFSNSRSEMNVSTLELGDSALYLCASSLPDRGSLAKNIQYFGAGTRLSVL.

This sequence joins TRBV12-3 or TRBV12-4 and TRBJ2-7, with D possibly being TRBD1 (5 bases). The CDR3 consists of 12 residues. The V and J ends lost 3 bases and 6 bases respectively, with 9 bases between them. CDR3 DNA sequence: TGTGCCAGCAGTTTCACAGGTTCCGAGCAGTACTTC. As protein: CASSFTGSEQYF.

This clone was recorded once. The V gene is TRBV9, the J gene TRBJ2-2, with D unresolved. Trimming left V 4 bases short and J 2 bases short, with 15 bases between. From germline, CDR1 is SGDLS and CDR2 YYNGEE. This CDR3 has 16 residues. This CDR3 reads CASSRSGWGNTGELFF. DNA of the CDR3: TGTGCCAGCAGCAGAAGTGGTTGGGGAAACACCGGGGAGCTGTTTTTT. The variable domain in full, with the rest retrieved from reference TRBV9 and TRBJ2-2, is DSGVTQTPKHLITATGQRVTLRCSPRSGDLSVYWYQQSLDQGLQFLIQYYNGEERAKGNILERFSAQQFPDLHSELNLSSLELGDSALYFCASSRSGWGNTGELFFGEGSRLTVL.

The chain couples TRBV9 to TRBJ1-1; weak D call: TRBD1 (5 bases). Trimming left V 4 bases short and J 0 bases short, with 7 bases between. The CDR3 consists of 13 residues. Germline V gives CDR1 SGDLS, CDR2 YYNGEE. CDR3 coding DNA: TGTGCCAGCAGCCTGACAGTGAACACTGAAGCTTTCTTT. Amino acids: CASSLTVNTEAFF.

V is TRBV3-1 (or the pseudogene TRBV3-2) and J is TRBJ2-1; D is uncertain. V lost 4 bases, J lost 5 bases, and 15 bases lay in between. CDR3 length equals 15 residues. Germline CDR1 LGHDT, CDR2 YNNKEL (reference sequence). This chain's CDR3 is CASSPSLPSDNEQFF. CDR3 in DNA: TGTGCCAGCAGCCCCTCCCTACCTAGTGACAATGAGCAGTTCTTC.

The chain is built from TRBV28 and TRBJ2-1; 7 bases are a match to TRBD1. Trimming at V came to 4 bases and at J to 3 bases, leaving 12 bases not matched to a gene. CDR1 and CDR2 from the germline V gene are MDHEN and SYDVKM. There are 17 residues in the CDR3. The CDR3 bases are TGTGCCAGCAGTTCCAAATACCGGGACAGAAACTACAATGAGCAGTTCTTC. It encodes CASSSKYRDRNYNEQFF.

The chain employs TRBV15 and TRBJ1-5, with 8 bases aligning to TRBD1. The CDR3 sequence is 14 residues long. With V trimmed by 10 bases and J by 2 bases, 7 bases remained unmatched. Germline loops: CDR1 LNHNV, CDR2 YYDKDF (reference sequence). DNA for the CDR3: TGTGCCAGCCGGACAGGGAATGGCAATCAGCCCCAGCATTTT. Residues: CASRTGNGNQPQHF.

This rearrangement joins TRBV14 to TRBJ2-7, with 8 bases fitting TRBD1. The length of the CDR3 is 16 residues. Germline V gene lookup returns CDR1 SGHDN and CDR2 FVKESK. The trim removed 3 bases at V and 2 bases at J, leaving 9 bases unmatched. As DNA, the CDR3 is TGTGCCAGCAGCCACCATTACGGGACAGGTACCTACGAGCAGTACTTC. This codes for CASSHHYGTGTYEQYF.

The chain carries TRBV19 and TRBJ2-3, with D possibly matching TRBD1 (6 bases). Germline values: CDR1 LNHDA, CDR2 SQIVND (reference sequence). The ends were cut back, 5 bases at V and 2 bases at J, with 14 bases in the middle. The length of the CDR3 is 15 residues. The CDR3 DNA follows: TGTGCCAGTAGTGCGTTGGACAGCCCCACAGATACGCAGTATTTT. Its translation: CASSALDSPTDTQYF. Supplemented by reference TRBV19 and TRBJ2-3, the full variable domain reads DGGITQSPKYLFRKEGQNVTLSCEQNLNHDAMYWYRQDPGQGLRLIYYSQIVNDFQKGDIAEGYSVSREKKESFPLTVTSAQKNPTAFYLCASSALDSPTDTQYFGPGTRLTVL.

The chain is built from TRBV10-3 and TRBJ2-3; D not certain. The CDR3 loop spans 11 amino acids. CDR1 ENHRY and CDR2 SYGVKD come from the germline V gene. V lost 2 bases and J 7 bases, leaving 4 bases between the germline ends. The DNA for the CDR3 is TGTGCCATCAGTGAGGGGAATACGCAGTATTTT. Translating gives CAISEGNTQYF.

The gene calls are TRBV4-3 and TRBJ2-3; the D gene could be TRBD1 or TRBD2 (7 bases each). Germline V lookup: CDR1 LGHNA, CDR2 YSLEER. This CDR3 comprises 16 residues. Trimming took off 0 bases at V and 4 bases at J, with 14 bases between the two ends. The CDR3: CASSQDQGGEADTQYF. DNA of the CDR3: TGCGCCAGCAGCCAAGATCAGGGGGGGGAAGCAGATACGCAGTATTTT.

This sequence joins TRBV30 and TRBJ2-1; 11 bases are shared with TRBD2. CDR3 length: 16 amino acids. Germline lookup yields CDR1 GTSNPN and CDR2 SVGIG (reference sequence). With V trimmed by 0 bases and J by 4 bases, 5 bases remained unmatched. CDR3 DNA sequence: TGTGCCTGGAGTGTAGGGGGACTAGCGGCTTACAATGAGCAGTTCTTC. Translated, it gives CAWSVGGLAAYNEQFF.

The V call is TRBV5-4, the J call TRBJ2-2; 9 positions agree with TRBD2. V gave up 3 bases and J gave up 0 bases; unmatched junction bases: 6. The CDR3 runs to 17 residues. Germline V gene lookup returns CDR1 SGHNT and CDR2 YYREEE (reference sequence). CDR3: CASSSLAGQSNTGELFF. The CDR3 DNA sequence: TGTGCCAGCAGCTCCCTAGCGGGGCAATCGAACACCGGGGAGCTGTTTTTT.

This clone has only one observation. The genes are TRBV5-4 and TRBJ1-5; 8 nucleotides agree with TRBD1. This CDR3 is built from 16 residues. Unmatched junction bases numbered 15, after V lost 4 bases and J lost 9 bases. Germline V gene data show CDR1 as SGHNT and CDR2 as YYREEE (reference sequence). The CDR3 sequence: CASSLQGQAIGGPQHF. For the CDR3, the DNA is TGTGCCAGCAGCCTACAGGGACAGGCGATAGGGGGGCCCCAGCATTTT.

This clone was seen a handful of times. The chain employs TRBV7-2 and TRBJ2-1, with no clear D. Germline V gene sequence: CDR1 SGHTA, CDR2 FQGNSA. Between the trimmed V and J ends, which lost 3 bases and 6 bases, there was a span of 12 bases. The CDR3 has 14 amino acids. CDR3 amino acids: CASSFYQIINEQFF. The DNA of the CDR3 is TGTGCCAGCAGCTTTTACCAGATAATCAATGAGCAGTTCTTC.

This clone was seen a handful of times. This chain joins TRBV6-2 or TRBV6-3 and TRBJ1-2; D unresolved. Trimming left V 5 bases short and J 3 bases short, with 19 bases between. This CDR3 region has 16 residues. From germline, CDR1 is MNHEY and CDR2 SVGEGT. In nucleotides, the CDR3 is TGTGCCAGCAGTATTGCCCGTGGCAAAACCGACTATGGCTACACCTTC. Its translation: CASSIARGKTDYGYTF.

The V and J genes are TRBV6-5 and TRBJ2-7, with D possibly being TRBD1 (6 bases). Trimming removed 6 bases at V and 0 bases at J, with 15 bases between. Germline V lookup: CDR1 MNHEY, CDR2 SVGAGI. The CDR3 covers 15 residues. Written as DNA, the CDR3 is TGTGCCAGCAGGCGAGGGACAAAAAGCTCCTACGAGCAGTACTTC. Its protein product is CASRRGTKSSYEQYF.

V gene TRBV5-1 combines with J gene TRBJ2-3, with TRBD1 matching 7 bases. The CDR3 runs to 16 residues. Germline V gene sequence: CDR1 SGHRS, CDR2 YFSETQ. V lost 2 bases, J lost 2 bases, and 8 bases stayed unmatched. CDR3 in DNA: TGCGCCAGCAGCTTAGGGGGCGCTAGTAACACAGATACGCAGTATTTT. It specifies CASSLGGASNTDTQYF.

CDR3 sequence: CAITVRTGDGYTF. In DNA, the CDR3 is TGTGCCATCACCGTTCGGACAGGGGACGGCTACACCTTC. This chain connects TRBV10-3 to TRBJ1-2; 9 nucleotides align to TRBD1. This CDR3 spans 13 amino acids. Germline-derived CDR1 and CDR2 are ENHRY and SYGVKD. The ends lost 7 bases at V and 8 bases at J; junction bases unmatched: 8.